The rows below give T cell receptor beta chains drawn from one sample of a study of cytotoxic CD8 clonotypes in ibrutinib-treated CLL. Assay: immunoSEQ multiplex PCR; the TCRdb copy retains only in-frame clones and omits some. The table includes 40,000 to 50,000 clones, roughly 63% detected once. The sample consisted of PBMCs, taken after 24 months of ibrutinib treatment. These receptors were taken from a human donor with chronic lymphocytic leukemia. CDR3s include the opening cysteine and the closing phenylalanine or tryptophan. D genes are given only for firm matches. Size tells how often a clone was seen (once, few, many) or the class of an expanded clone, and some rows leave it out.

j_call clone_size v_call d_call cdr3_aa cdr3_nt
TRBJ2-3 few TRBV14 . CASSQGGNKAGRTDTQYF TGTGCCAGCAGCCAAGGCGGGAATAAGGCAGGCCGCACAGATACGCAGTATTTT
TRBJ2-5 . TRBV7-6 . CASSLHLQETQYF TGTGCCAGCAGCCTACACCTACAAGAGACCCAGTACTTC
TRBJ2-1 . TRBV5-1 . CASTFGRVKQQFF TGCGCCAGCACCTTCGGCAGGGTGAAACAGCAGTTCTTC
TRBJ2-5 . TRBV19 . CASSWTVTEETQYF TGTGCCAGTAGTTGGACAGTTACAGAAGAGACCCAGTACTTC
TRBJ1-5 once TRBV6-1 . CASSEVGTYSNQPQHF TGTGCCAGCAGTGAAGTGGGAACTTATAGCAATCAGCCCCAGCATTTT
TRBJ1-6 few TRBV27 . CASSSNSPLHF TGTGCCAGCAGTTCTAATTCACCCCTCCACTTT
TRBJ1-2 . TRBV6-1 . CASTPSPDSYYGYTF TGTGCCAGCACCCCATCGCCCGACAGCTACTATGGCTACACCTTC
TRBJ1-2 . TRBV2 . CASSEPDSYYGYTF TGTGCCAGCAGTGAACCGGACAGTTATTATGGCTACACCTTC
TRBJ2-7 once TRBV2 . CASRTDSYEQYF TGTGCCAGCAGGACAGACTCCTACGAGCAGTACTTC
TRBJ2-3 . TRBV7-8 TRBD2 CASSLGAGGMADTQYF TGTGCCAGCAGTCTCGGAGCCGGGGGGATGGCAGATACGCAGTATTTT
TRBJ1-2 few TRBV2 TRBD1 CASSSRQGAGYTF TGTGCCAGCAGTTCTAGACAGGGGGCAGGCTACACCTTC
TRBJ2-7 . TRBV5-1 TRBD1 CASSLAGTAYEQYF TGCGCCAGCAGCTTAGCCGGGACAGCCTACGAGCAGTACTTC
TRBJ2-1 . TRBV29-1 . CSVRGGRDSGTNNEQFF TGCAGCGTTCGTGGGGGTCGAGACAGCGGAACAAACAATGAGCAGTTCTTC
TRBJ1-2 . TRBV23-1 . CASSQHGPNYGYTF TGCGCCAGCAGTCAACATGGCCCGAACTATGGCTACACCTTC
TRBJ2-7 few TRBV4-1 TRBD1 CASSQGRGRVGYEQYF TGCGCCAGCAGCCAAGGCAGGGGGCGCGTCGGCTACGAGCAGTACTTC
TRBJ1-1 . TRBV15 . CATSRPGGTEAFF TGTGCCACCAGCAGACCTGGGGGTACTGAAGCTTTCTTT
TRBJ2-6 . TRBV5-1 . CASSDGSSGANVLTF TGCGCCAGCAGCGACGGGAGCTCTGGGGCCAACGTCCTGACTTTC
TRBJ1-6 . TRBV6-1 . CASSVEGANNSPLHF TGTGCCAGCAGTGTCGAAGGGGCAAATAATTCACCCCTCCACTTT
TRBJ1-6 many TRBV13 . CASSQGANSPLHF TGTGCCAGCAGCCAAGGGGCGAATTCACCCCTCCACTTT
TRBJ2-7 few TRBV10-1 . CASSDPLSEQYF TGCGCCAGCAGTGATCCCCTCAGTGAGCAGTACTTC
TRBJ1-5 . TRBV29-1 . CSVVVAVNQPQHF TGCAGCGTTGTGGTGGCAGTAAATCAGCCCCAGCATTTT
TRBJ2-2 few TRBV2 . CASTRDPGELFF TGTGCCAGCACTAGGGACCCCGGGGAGCTGTTTTTT
TRBJ1-5 few TRBV15 TRBD1 CATSRVRAGGTPLNQPQHF TGTGCCACCAGCAGAGTAAGGGCAGGGGGCACCCCCTTGAATCAGCCCCAGCATTTT
TRBJ2-3 . TRBV2 . CASREGTTSTDTQYF TGTGCCAGCAGGGAGGGAACCACTAGCACAGATACGCAGTATTTT
TRBJ2-2 few TRBV29-1 . CSVMVGGASTGELFF TGCAGCGTGATGGTGGGGGGCGCGAGCACCGGGGAGCTGTTTTTT
TRBJ1-2 . TRBV27 TRBD1 CASSLYAGGHYGYTF TGTGCCAGCAGTTTATACGCAGGGGGCCACTATGGCTACACCTTC
TRBJ1-6 . TRBV7-9 . CASSPGQGMRSPLHF TGTGCCAGCAGCCCGGGGCAGGGGATGCGGTCACCCCTCCACTTT
TRBJ1-2 . TRBV2 . CASYIRQGGYTF TGTGCCAGTTACATCCGTCAGGGCGGCTACACCTTC
TRBJ1-6 many TRBV5-5 . CASSLGQLNSPLHF TGTGCCAGCAGCTTGGGACAGTTAAATTCACCCCTCCACTTT
TRBJ1-1 . TRBV6-1 . CASSESDRVAAEAFF TGTGCCAGCAGTGAATCCGACAGAGTGGCGGCTGAAGCTTTCTTT
TRBJ1-1 . TRBV19 . CASSIGGSNTEAFF TGTGCCAGTAGTATAGGGGGATCCAACACTGAAGCTTTCTTT
TRBJ1-2 few TRBV2 . CASGHDYGYTF TGTGCCAGCGGGCACGACTATGGCTACACCTTC
TRBJ1-5 . TRBV6-1 . CASSFDRRANQPQHF TGTGCCAGCAGTTTTGACAGGAGAGCCAATCAGCCCCAGCATTTT
TRBJ1-2 . TRBV23-1 . CASSLTVRGAVYGYTF TGCGCCAGCAGCCTCACGGTGCGGGGGGCTGTCTATGGCTACACCTTC
TRBJ1-3 . TRBV5-1 . CASSTEEGSGNTIYF TGCGCCAGCAGCACGGAGGAGGGCTCTGGAAACACCATATATTTT
TRBJ2-5 . TRBV7-6 TRBD1 CASSKQGARGETQYF TGTGCCAGCAGCAAACAGGGGGCGCGCGGAGAGACCCAGTACTTC
TRBJ2-3 few TRBV27 . CASSPGWGGTDTQYF TGTGCCAGCAGTCCAGGTTGGGGAGGCACAGATACGCAGTATTTT
TRBJ2-4 . TRBV23-1 TRBD1 CASSQSGTGQGQNIQYF TGCGCCAGCAGTCAATCGGGGACCGGACAGGGGCAAAACATTCAGTACTTC
TRBJ1-6 once TRBV5-1 TRBD1 CASSVGTGGLPLHF TGCGCCAGCAGCGTCGGGACAGGGGGCTTACCCCTCCACTTT
TRBJ1-1 . TRBV2 TRBD1 CASKRDRATTEAFF TGTGCCAGCAAGAGAGACAGGGCGACCACTGAAGCTTTCTTT
TRBJ1-2 few TRBV12-5 . CASGPQGAESGYTF TGTGCTAGTGGCCCTCAGGGAGCCGAGTCTGGCTACACCTTC
TRBJ1-5 . TRBV6-1 . CASRAIEGSNQPQHF TGTGCCAGCAGGGCTATCGAGGGGAGCAATCAGCCCCAGCATTTT
TRBJ2-7 . TRBV7-9 . CASSSSRWGRSYEQYF TGTGCCAGCAGCTCCAGTCGTTGGGGGCGCTCCTACGAGCAGTACTTC
TRBJ2-5 . TRBV11-2 TRBD1 CASSLGDRDMETQYF TGTGCCAGCAGCTTAGGTGACAGGGACATGGAGACCCAGTACTTC
TRBJ1-3 . TRBV5-1 . CASSLSTAGNTIYF TGCGCCAGCAGCTTGTCGACCGCCGGGAACACCATATATTTT
TRBJ1-1 . TRBV29-1 . CSSLTALGTEAFF TGCAGCTCATTGACGGCCCTGGGCACTGAAGCTTTCTTT
TRBJ1-6 many TRBV13 . CASSLQGYGSPLHF TGTGCCAGCAGCTTACAGGGGTACGGTTCACCCCTCCACTTT
TRBJ2-7 . TRBV19 . CASSPRWAGGEQYF TGTGCCAGTAGTCCCCGGTGGGCAGGAGGCGAGCAGTACTTC
TRBJ1-2 . TRBV7-8 TRBD1 CASSLSNRGLGGYTF TGTGCCAGCAGCTTATCGAACAGGGGGCTCGGTGGCTACACCTTC
TRBJ2-7 . TRBV2 TRBD2 CASTSGTSGYEQYF TGTGCCAGCACATCCGGGACTAGCGGCTACGAGCAGTACTTC
TRBJ2-3 . TRBV10-3 TRBD2 CAITGLAGTTDTQYF TGTGCCATCACGGGACTAGCGGGCACCACAGATACGCAGTATTTT
TRBJ2-1 . TRBV7-8 TRBD2 CARGIAGGVPYNEQFF TGTGCCAGGGGGATAGCGGGGGGGGTTCCCTACAATGAGCAGTTCTTC
TRBJ2-1 . TRBV2 . CASSARQSSYNEQFF TGTGCCAGCAGTGCGCGGCAGAGCTCCTACAATGAGCAGTTCTTC
TRBJ1-3 . TRBV5-6 TRBD1 CASSPPGGLRGNTIYF TGTGCCAGCAGCCCCCCAGGGGGCCTCCGCGGAAACACCATATATTTT
TRBJ1-1 . TRBV10-1 TRBD1 CASSERAGGKLGSEAFF TGCGCCAGCAGTGAGCGGGCAGGGGGCAAATTGGGCTCTGAAGCTTTCTTT
TRBJ1-2 few TRBV19 . CASSMVGEAPYGYTF TGTGCCAGTAGTATGGTGGGGGAGGCCCCCTATGGCTACACCTTC
TRBJ2-3 . TRBV5-4 TRBD1 CASSTGDRGNPGYF TGTGCCAGCAGCACCGGGGACAGGGGTAACCCGGGGTATTTT